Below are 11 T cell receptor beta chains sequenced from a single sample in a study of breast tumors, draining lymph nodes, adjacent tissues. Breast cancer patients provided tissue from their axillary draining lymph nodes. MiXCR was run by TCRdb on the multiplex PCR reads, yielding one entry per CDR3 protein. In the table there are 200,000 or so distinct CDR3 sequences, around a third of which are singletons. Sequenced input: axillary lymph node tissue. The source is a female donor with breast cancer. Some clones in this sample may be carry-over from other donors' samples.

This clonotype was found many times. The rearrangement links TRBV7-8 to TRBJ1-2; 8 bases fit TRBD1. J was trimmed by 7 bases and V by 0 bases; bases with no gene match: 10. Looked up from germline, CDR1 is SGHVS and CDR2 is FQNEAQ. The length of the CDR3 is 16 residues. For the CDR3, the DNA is TGTGCCAGCAGCTTAGCGAGTAGGACAGGGAAATCTGGCTACACCTTC. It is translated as CASSLASRTGKSGYTF.

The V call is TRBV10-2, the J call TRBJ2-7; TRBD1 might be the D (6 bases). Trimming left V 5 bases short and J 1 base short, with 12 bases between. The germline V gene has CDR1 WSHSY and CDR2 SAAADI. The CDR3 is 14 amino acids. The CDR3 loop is CASSPKDSSYEQYF. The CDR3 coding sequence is TGCGCCAGCAGTCCCAAGGACAGTTCCTACGAGCAGTACTTC.

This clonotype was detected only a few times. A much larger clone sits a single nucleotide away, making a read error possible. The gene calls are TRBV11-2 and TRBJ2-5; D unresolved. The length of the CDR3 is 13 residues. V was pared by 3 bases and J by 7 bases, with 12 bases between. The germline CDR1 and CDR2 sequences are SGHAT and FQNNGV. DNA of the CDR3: TGTGCCAGCAGCTTTTCGAGTGCGGCGACCCAGTACTTC. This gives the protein CASSFSSAATQYF.

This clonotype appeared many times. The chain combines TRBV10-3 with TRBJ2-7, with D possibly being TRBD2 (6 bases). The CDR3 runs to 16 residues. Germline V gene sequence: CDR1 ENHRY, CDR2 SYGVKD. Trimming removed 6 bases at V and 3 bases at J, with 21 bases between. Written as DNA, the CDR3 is TGTGCCATCAGGGGACTTGTTCGGGGGACTTACTACGAGCAGTACTTC. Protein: CAIRGLVRGTYYEQYF.

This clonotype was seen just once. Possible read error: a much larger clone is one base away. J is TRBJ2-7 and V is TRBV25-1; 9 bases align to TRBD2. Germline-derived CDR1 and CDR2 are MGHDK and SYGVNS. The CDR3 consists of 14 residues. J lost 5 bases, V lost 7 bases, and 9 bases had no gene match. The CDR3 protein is CASTTSGIRDEQYF. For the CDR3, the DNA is TGTGCCAGCACGACTAGCGGAATAAGAGACGAGCAGTACTTC.

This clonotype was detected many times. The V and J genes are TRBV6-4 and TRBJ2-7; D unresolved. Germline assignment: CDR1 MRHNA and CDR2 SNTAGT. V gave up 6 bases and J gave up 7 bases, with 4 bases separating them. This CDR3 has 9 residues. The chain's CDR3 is CASREEQYF. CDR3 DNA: TGTGCCAGCAGGGAAGAGCAGTACTTC.

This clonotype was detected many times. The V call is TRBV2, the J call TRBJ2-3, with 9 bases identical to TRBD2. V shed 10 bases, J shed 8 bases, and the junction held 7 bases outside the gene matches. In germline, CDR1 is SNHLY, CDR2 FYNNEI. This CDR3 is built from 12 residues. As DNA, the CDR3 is TGTGCCACCAAGACTAGCGGCAGTACGCAGTATTTT. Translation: CATKTSGSTQYF. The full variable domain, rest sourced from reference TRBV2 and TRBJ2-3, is EPEVTQTPSHQVTQMGQEVILRCVPISNHLYFYWYRQILGQKVEFLVSFYNNEISEKSEIFDDQFSVERPDGSNFTLKIRSTKLEDSAMYFCATKTSGSTQYFGPGTRLTVL.

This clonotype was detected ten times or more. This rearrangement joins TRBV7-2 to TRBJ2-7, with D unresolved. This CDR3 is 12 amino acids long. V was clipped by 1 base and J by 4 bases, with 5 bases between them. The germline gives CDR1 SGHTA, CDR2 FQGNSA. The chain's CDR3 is CASSLETYEQYF. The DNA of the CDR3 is TGTGCCAGCAGCTTAGAAACGTACGAGCAGTACTTC. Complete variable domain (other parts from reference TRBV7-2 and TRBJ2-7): GAGVSQSPSNKVTEKGKDVELRCDPISGHTALYWYRQSLGQGLEFLIYFQGNSAPDKSGLPSDRFSAERTGGSVSTLTIQRTQQEDSAVYLCASSLETYEQYFGPGTRLTVT.

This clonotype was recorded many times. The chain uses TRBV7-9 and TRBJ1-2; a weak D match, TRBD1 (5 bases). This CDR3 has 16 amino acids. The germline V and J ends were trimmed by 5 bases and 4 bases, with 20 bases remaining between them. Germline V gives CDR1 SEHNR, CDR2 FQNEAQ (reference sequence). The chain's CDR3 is CASSARDPVGGYGYTF. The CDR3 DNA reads TGTGCCAGCAGCGCCCGGGACCCCGTGGGGGGCTATGGCTACACCTTC.

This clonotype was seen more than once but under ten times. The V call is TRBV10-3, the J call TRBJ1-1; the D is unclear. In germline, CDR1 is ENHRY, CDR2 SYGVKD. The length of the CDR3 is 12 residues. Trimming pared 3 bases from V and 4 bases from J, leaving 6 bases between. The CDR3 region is CAISDQPTEAFF. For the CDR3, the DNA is TGTGCCATCAGTGACCAGCCCACTGAAGCTTTCTTT.

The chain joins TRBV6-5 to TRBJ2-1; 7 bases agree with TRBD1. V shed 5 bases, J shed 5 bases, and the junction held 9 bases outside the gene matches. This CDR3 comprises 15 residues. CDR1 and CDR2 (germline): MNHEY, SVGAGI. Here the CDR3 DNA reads TGTGCCAGCAGTGTCAACAGGGGTAGCAACAATGAGCAGTTCTTC. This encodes CASSVNRGSNNEQFF.